Shown below are 22 T cell receptor beta chains from a single sample sequenced in a study of blood T cell repertoires in COVID-19 (dated by TCRdb to between 2020 and 2021). Library construction relied on the immunoSEQ multiplex PCR assay. TCRdb limited this immuneACCESS table to in-frame rearrangements with V and J called. A share of clones is missing; checked studies link under half to unresolved V genes, and the rest is unexplained. This sample comprises fewer than 250,000 clones, over 80% of them detected only once. Around 6.5% of the sample comes from the top ten. The specimen sequenced was peripheral blood. The receptors originated from a woman aged 55 to 70 with active or convalescent COVID-19.

The V call is TRBV2, the J call TRBJ2-3, with D possibly TRBD1 on 6 matching bases. The CDR3 runs 14 residues. V was clipped by 5 bases and J by 3 bases, with 12 bases between them. Germline lookup yields CDR1 SNHLY and CDR2 FYNNEI. The CDR3: CASSSGVRTDTQYF. CDR3 in DNA: TGTGCCAGCAGTTCAGGGGTGAGGACAGATACGCAGTATTTT.

This clone was detected only a few times. Relative to the germline gene, one junction end is altered; a read error may explain this. The rearrangement uses TRBV5-1 and TRBJ2-2; maybe TRBD2 (5 bases). This CDR3 is built from 14 residues. Germline V gene lookup returns CDR1 SGHRS and CDR2 YFSETQ. Here the CDR3 DNA reads TGCGCCAGCAGCTTCTCCGGGAACGCCGGGGAGCTGTTTTTT. Amino acid sequence: CASSFSGNAGELFF. The whole variable domain, filled in from reference TRBV5-1 and TRBJ2-2, reads KAGVTQTPRYLIKTRGQQVTLSCSPISGHRSVSWYQQTPGQGLQFLFEYFSETQRNKGNFPGRFSGRQFSNSRSEMNVSTLELGDSALYLCASSFSGNAGELFFGEGSRLTVL.

The genes are TRBV5-1 and TRBJ2-3, with D tentatively TRBD1 (5 bases). The CDR3 sequence is 17 residues long. V lost 0 bases and J lost 1, with 15 bases in between. The V gene's germline CDR1 is SGHRS and CDR2 YFSETQ. The CDR3 region has the DNA TGCGCCAGCAGCTTGGACCCACCCAGGGCCGGCACAGATACGCAGTATTTT. As protein: CASSLDPPRAGTDTQYF.

The rearrangement joins TRBV6-6 to TRBJ2-3; a possible D gene is TRBD2 (6 bases). CDR1 and CDR2 (germline): MNHNY, SVGAGI (reference sequence). This CDR3 region has 13 residues. V was pared by 2 bases and J by 6 bases, with 9 bases between. For the CDR3, the DNA is TGTGCCAGCAGTTACGCGGGGAGTGATACGCAGTATTTT. Residues: CASSYAGSDTQYF.

J is TRBJ2-2 and V is TRBV9, with 7 bases matching TRBD2. The CDR3 covers 14 residues. Germline CDR1 SGDLS, CDR2 YYNGEE. V lost 3 bases, J lost 5 bases, and 4 bases stayed unmatched. CDR3 nucleotides: TGTGCCAGCAGCGCGGGAGGTCGAACCGGGGAGCTGTTTTTT. It is translated as CASSAGGRTGELFF.

This chain uses TRBV15 with TRBJ1-1; the match to TRBD1 covers 8 bases. The CDR3 has 15 residues. Unmatched junction bases numbered 5, after V lost 5 bases and J lost 0 bases. The germline CDR1 and CDR2 sequences are LNHNV and YYDKDF (reference sequence). CDR3 amino acids: CATSVRQGMNTEAFF. CDR3 nucleotide sequence: TGTGCCACCAGCGTAAGACAGGGGATGAACACTGAAGCTTTCTTT. Full variable domain (rest looked up from reference TRBV15 and TRBJ1-1): DAMVIQNPRYQVTQFGKPVTLSCSQTLNHNVMYWYQQKSSQAPKLLFHYYDKDFNNEADTPDNFQSRRPNTSFCFLDIRSPGLGDTAMYLCATSVRQGMNTEAFFGQGTRLTVV.

The chain carries TRBV11-2 and TRBJ2-1; TRBD2 might be the D (5 bases). CDR3 size: 19 residues. Trimming took off 4 bases at V and 6 bases at J, with 28 bases between the two ends. Germline V gives CDR1 SGHAT, CDR2 FQNNGV. The CDR3 protein is CASSSVGGSSGVVANEQFF. CDR3 DNA: TGTGCCAGCAGCTCCGTCGGAGGCTCTTCCGGTGTGGTCGCCAATGAGCAGTTCTTC.

This clone has a single count. This chain links TRBV5-8 with TRBJ1-2, with D possibly matching TRBD1 (5 bases). The V gene's germline CDR1 is SGHTS and CDR2 YDEGEE. V lost 0 bases and J 3 bases, leaving 9 bases between the germline ends. The CDR3 covers 14 residues. Written as DNA, the CDR3 is TGTGCCAGCAGCTTGGAAGTAGGGGACTATGGCTACACCTTC. Protein sequence: CASSLEVGDYGYTF.

The V gene is TRBV19, the J gene TRBJ1-5; 7 bases are a match to TRBD1. Germline CDR1 reads LNHDA; CDR2 reads SQIVND (reference sequence). This CDR3 has 20 residues. J lost 1 base, V lost 0 bases, and 15 bases had no gene match. In DNA form, the CDR3 reads TGTGCCAGTAGTATAGAATGGAGGACAGGAGTTCGGTTAAGCAATCAGCCCCAGCATTTT. Residues: CASSIEWRTGVRLSNQPQHF.

There are a few counts of this clone. The chain joins TRBV27 to TRBJ1-6, with D uncertain. The V gene's germline CDR1 is MNHEY and CDR2 SMNVEV (reference sequence). The CDR3 runs 16 residues. The V end lost 1 base, the J end lost 7 bases, and 14 bases lay between the germline ends. The CDR3 protein is CASSLLTPTNNSPLHF. DNA for the CDR3: TGTGCCAGCAGTTTATTGACGCCTACTAACAATTCACCCCTCCACTTT.

Here the CDR3 reads CASSLRSSTGNTIYF. As DNA, the CDR3 is TGTGCCAGCAGTTTAAGGAGCTCGACTGGAAACACCATATATTTT. The V and J genes are TRBV28 and TRBJ1-3; the D is unclear. Trimming stripped 2 bases from V and 2 bases from J, with 10 bases between. CDR1 is MDHEN, CDR2 SYDVKM, per germline. CDR3 size: 15 residues.

This sequence joins TRBV19 and TRBJ2-1; possible D gene TRBD1, 5 bases. Germline V CDR1 and CDR2: LNHDA, SQIVND (reference sequence). This CDR3 contains 12 residues. Trimming stripped 10 bases from V and 4 bases from J, with 11 bases between. In DNA form, the CDR3 reads TGTGCCACTACACACAGGTACAATGAGCAGTTCTTC. Residues: CATTHRYNEQFF.

This clone appeared a single time. This chain links TRBV10-3 with TRBJ2-7; D is perhaps TRBD2 (6 bases). TRBJ2-1 matches the DNA end more closely, so the J call is doubtful. This CDR3 contains 15 residues. CDR1 and CDR2 (germline): ENHRY, SYGVKD. The CDR3 spells CASQDVGSPSHEQFF. CDR3 in DNA: TGTGCCAGCCAGGATGTCGGGAGTCCATCCCATGAGCAGTTCTTC.

V usage is TRBV3-1 (or the pseudogene TRBV3-2) and J usage is TRBJ1-2; TRBD1 aligns across 7 bases. CDR1 is LGHDT and CDR2 is YNNKEL in the germline V gene (reference sequence). CDR3 length: 15 amino acids. The J segment lost 4 bases and the V segment lost 2 bases, leaving 7 bases of the junction unmatched. CDR3 coding DNA: TGTGCCAGCAGCCAAAGGCGAGGGGGCGTCTATGGCTACACCTTC. Translating it yields CASSQRRGGVYGYTF.

The V and J genes are TRBV19 and TRBJ2-7; TRBD1 matches 9 bases. The CDR3 is 15 amino acids. The ends lost 4 bases at V and 3 bases at J; junction bases unmatched: 7. CDR1 is LNHDA and CDR2 is SQIVND in the germline V gene (reference sequence). The CDR3, as DNA: TGTGCCAGTAGTAATCCACAGGGGGCGTTCTACGAGCAGTACTTC. It translates to CASSNPQGAFYEQYF.

This chain joins TRBV5-6 and TRBJ1-1, with 12 bases identical to TRBD1. Germline lookup yields CDR1 SGHDT and CDR2 YYEEEE. Trimming at V came to 4 bases and at J to 5 bases, leaving 9 bases not matched to a gene. This CDR3 comprises 16 residues. CDR3 region: CASSLGTGGLSTEAFF. CDR3 DNA: TGTGCCAGCAGCCTCGGGACAGGGGGCCTCTCGACTGAAGCTTTCTTT.

The rearrangement joins TRBV11-2 to TRBJ1-1; D possibly corresponds to TRBD1 (6 bases). Germline assignment: CDR1 SGHAT and CDR2 FQNNGV. V gave up 8 bases and J gave up 1 base, with 23 bases separating them. The CDR3 totals 17 residues. Here the CDR3 reads CASGRTVQFLGNTEAFF. In DNA, the CDR3 is TGTGCCAGCGGCAGGACAGTTCAGTTTCTGGGGAACACTGAAGCTTTCTTT. The complete variable domain, with remaining parts taken from reference TRBV11-2 and TRBJ1-1, reads EAGVAQSPRYKIIEKRQSVAFWCNPISGHATLYWYQQILGQGPKLLIQFQNNGVVDDSQLPKDRFSAERLKGVDSTLKIQPAKLEDSAVYLCASGRTVQFLGNTEAFFGQGTRLTVV.

J is TRBJ1-5 and V is TRBV19; D call uncertain. Trimming cost V 5 bases and J 4 bases, with 6 bases left between them. The CDR3 runs 12 residues. Per germline, CDR1 LNHDA and CDR2 SQIVND (reference sequence). Here the CDR3 DNA reads TGTGCCAGTAGTCCTTTAAATCAGCCCCAGCATTTT. This translates into CASSPLNQPQHF.

This chain uses TRBV24-1 with TRBJ2-3; 9 nucleotides line up with TRBD1. V shed 4 bases and J 0 bases; nucleotides not matched to a gene: 7. Per germline, CDR1 KGHDR and CDR2 SFDVKD. The CDR3 runs 17 residues. The CDR3 nucleotides read TGTGCCACCAGTGACTCGTACGGGACAGGGAGCACAGATACGCAGTATTTT. This translates into CATSDSYGTGSTDTQYF.

The rearrangement uses TRBV5-1 and TRBJ1-6, with 7 nucleotides matching TRBD1. V lost 4 bases, J lost 3 bases, and 7 bases stayed unmatched. Germline CDR1 SGHRS, CDR2 YFSETQ. The CDR3 length is 16 residues. CDR3 DNA: TGCGCCAGCAGCCCCGTCCGGGACAGCTATAATTCACCCCTCCACTTT. Translating gives CASSPVRDSYNSPLHF.

The gene calls are TRBV12-5 and TRBJ2-3; tentative D call: TRBD2 (5 bases). Germline CDR1 LGHNT, CDR2 FRNRAP. This CDR3 comprises 16 residues. The ends were cut back, 0 bases at V and 2 bases at J, with 12 bases in the middle. The CDR3 sequence: CASGLVVGSLTDTQYF. The CDR3 nucleotides read TGTGCTAGTGGTTTGGTCGTTGGGAGTCTCACAGATACGCAGTATTTT. Based on the CDR3 plus reference TRBV12-5 and TRBJ2-3, the full variable domain is DARVTQTPRHKVTEMGQEVTMRCQPILGHNTVFWYRQTMMQGLELLAYFRNRAPLDDSGMPKDRFSAEMPDATLATLKIQPSEPRDSAVYFCASGLVVGSLTDTQYFGPGTRLTVL.

This clone showed up just a few times. The CDR3: CASSQYTGSTGNTIYF. CDR3 nucleotides: TGTGCCAGCAGCCAGTACACAGGGTCCACTGGAAACACCATATATTTT. The chain couples TRBV14 to TRBJ1-3, with D maybe TRBD1 (6 bases). Germline CDR1 SGHDN, CDR2 FVKESK. The CDR3 consists of 16 residues. The ends were cut back, 3 bases at V and 2 bases at J, with 14 bases in the middle.